This TCR beta chain is from a study of radiotherapy plus CTLA-4 blockade in lung cancer (dated by TCRdb to the late 2010s). Study-level background: Among the enrolled patients, about 19% had an objective response, and approximately 33% reached disease control. The paper's findings and limits, for the study overall: Increased serum interferon-beta after radiation, together with early dynamic changes in blood T cell clones, were reported to be the strongest predictors of response. TCR clones derived from tumors expanded in peripheral blood after treatment with radiotherapy and ipilimumab.

Libraries were constructed by the immunoSEQ multiplex PCR assay. TCRdb obtained this table from immuneACCESS and retained in-frame rearrangements with V and J assigned. These tables miss some clones; where compared with another copy, unresolved V genes account for less than half of the shortfall, and the remainder is unexplained. In this sample the table shows some 50,000 clones, 84% of which occur a single time. 4% to 5% of the sample rests with the top ten. This clone was seen only a few times. Its recognized antigen is unknown. Base qualities are not provided; no much larger clone lies one nucleotide away. Trimming costs V 5 bases and J 10 bases, and their ends lie 18 bases apart. The CDR3 sequence holds 14 residues, the cysteine and phenylalanine included. CDR3 DNA is the only sequence kept; it has 42 bases, read in frame from the first base. CDR1 and CDR2 (SGHNT, YYREEE) derive from the germline V gene (reference sequence).

The study evaluated CTLA-4 blockade (ipilimumab) given together with focal radiation therapy in patients who had chemo-refractory metastatic non-small-cell lung cancer. The material sequenced was peripheral blood, taken from a patient treated with radiotherapy plus ipilimumab. The chain uses TRBV5-4 and TRBJ1-4, with the D gene not clear enough to name. This TCR came from a human donor with non-small cell lung cancer whose response to radiotherapy plus ipilimumab could not be evaluated. The nucleotide sequence is given as TGTGCCAGCAGTACCGTAACCTACCCGGGAAAACTGTTTTTT. Protein translation: CASSTVTYPGKLFF.